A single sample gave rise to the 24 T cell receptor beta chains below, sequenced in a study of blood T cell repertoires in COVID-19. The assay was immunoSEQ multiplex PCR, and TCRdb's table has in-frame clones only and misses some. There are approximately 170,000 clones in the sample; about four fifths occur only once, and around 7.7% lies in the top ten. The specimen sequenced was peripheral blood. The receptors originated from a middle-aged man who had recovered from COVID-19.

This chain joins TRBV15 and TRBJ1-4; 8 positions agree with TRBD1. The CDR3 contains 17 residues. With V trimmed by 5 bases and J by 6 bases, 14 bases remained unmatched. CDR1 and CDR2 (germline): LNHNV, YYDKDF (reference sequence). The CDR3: CATSPHPAGTGHEKLFF. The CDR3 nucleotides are TGTGCCACCAGCCCACACCCCGCCGGGACAGGTCATGAAAAACTGTTTTTT.

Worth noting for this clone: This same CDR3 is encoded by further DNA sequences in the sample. In nucleotides, the CDR3 is TGTGCCAGCAGTTTCGGGGGGGCCTACGAGCAGTACTTC. This codes for CASSFGGAYEQYF. The genes are TRBV7-9 and TRBJ2-7, with 8 bases aligning to TRBD2. Germline V CDR1 and CDR2: SEHNR, FQNEAQ (reference sequence). This CDR3 has 13 residues. The V and J ends lost 6 bases and 2 bases, in that order; junction bases with no gene match: 3.

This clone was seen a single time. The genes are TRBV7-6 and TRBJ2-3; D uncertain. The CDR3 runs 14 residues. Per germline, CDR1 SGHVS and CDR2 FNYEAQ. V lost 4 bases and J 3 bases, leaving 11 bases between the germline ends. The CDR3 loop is CASSSELQTDTQYF. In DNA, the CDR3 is TGTGCCAGCAGCTCTGAACTACAAACAGATACGCAGTATTTT. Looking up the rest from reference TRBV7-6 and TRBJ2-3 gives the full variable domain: GAGVSQSPRYKVTKRGQDVALRCDPISGHVSLYWYRQALGQGPEFLTYFNYEAQQDKSGLPNDRFSAERPEGSISTLTIQRTEQRDSAMYRCASSSELQTDTQYFGPGTRLTVL.

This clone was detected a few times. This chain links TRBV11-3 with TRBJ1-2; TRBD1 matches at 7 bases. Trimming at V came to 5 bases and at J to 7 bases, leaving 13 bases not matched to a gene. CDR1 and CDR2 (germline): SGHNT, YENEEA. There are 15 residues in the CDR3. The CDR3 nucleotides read TGTGCCAGCAGCCCTCTCGACAGGGATTCGGCTGGCTACACCTTC. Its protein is CASSPLDRDSAGYTF.

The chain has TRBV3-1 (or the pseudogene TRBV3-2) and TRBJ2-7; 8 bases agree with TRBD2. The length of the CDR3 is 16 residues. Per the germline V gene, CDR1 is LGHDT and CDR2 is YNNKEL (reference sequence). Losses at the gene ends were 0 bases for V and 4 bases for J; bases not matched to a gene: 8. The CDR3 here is CASSQDSSGSRYEQYF. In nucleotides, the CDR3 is TGTGCCAGCAGCCAAGATAGCAGCGGGAGTCGTTACGAGCAGTACTTC.

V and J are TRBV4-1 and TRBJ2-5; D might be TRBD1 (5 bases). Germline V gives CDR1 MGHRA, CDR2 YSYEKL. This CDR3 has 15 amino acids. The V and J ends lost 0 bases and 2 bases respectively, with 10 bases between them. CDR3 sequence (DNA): TGCGCCAGCAGCCAAGATGAAGGACAACAAGAGACCCAGTACTTC. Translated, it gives CASSQDEGQQETQYF.

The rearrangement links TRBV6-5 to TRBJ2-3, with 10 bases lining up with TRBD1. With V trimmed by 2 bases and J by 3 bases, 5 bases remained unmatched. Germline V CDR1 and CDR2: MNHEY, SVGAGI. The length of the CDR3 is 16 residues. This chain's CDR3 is CASSYPPGQGTDTQYF. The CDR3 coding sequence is TGTGCCAGCAGTTACCCCCCGGGACAGGGGACAGATACGCAGTATTTT.

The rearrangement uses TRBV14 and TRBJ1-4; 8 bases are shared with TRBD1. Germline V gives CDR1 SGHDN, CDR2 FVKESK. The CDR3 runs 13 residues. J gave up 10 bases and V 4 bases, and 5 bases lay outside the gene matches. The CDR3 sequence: CASSLGTGGKLFF. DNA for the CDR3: TGTGCCAGCAGCCTAGGGACAGGAGGAAAACTGTTTTTT.

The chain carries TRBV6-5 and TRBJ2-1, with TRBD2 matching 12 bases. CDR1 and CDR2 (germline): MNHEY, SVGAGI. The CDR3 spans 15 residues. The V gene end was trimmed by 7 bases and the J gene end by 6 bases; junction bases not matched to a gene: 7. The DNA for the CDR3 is TGTGCCAGCACCCCTGGACTAGCGGGGATCAATGAGCAGTTCTTC. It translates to CASTPGLAGINEQFF.

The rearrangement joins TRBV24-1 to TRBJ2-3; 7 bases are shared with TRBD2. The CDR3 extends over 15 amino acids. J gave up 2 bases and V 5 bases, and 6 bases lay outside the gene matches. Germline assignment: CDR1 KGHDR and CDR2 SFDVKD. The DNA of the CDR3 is TGTGCCACCAGTGTTCGGGGGGTCAACACAGATACGCAGTATTTT. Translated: CATSVRGVNTDTQYF.

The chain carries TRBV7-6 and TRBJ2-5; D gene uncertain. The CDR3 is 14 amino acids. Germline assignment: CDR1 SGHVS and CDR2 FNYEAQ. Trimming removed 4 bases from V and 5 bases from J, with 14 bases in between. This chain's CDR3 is CASSSSSEHETQYF. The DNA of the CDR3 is TGTGCCAGCAGCTCGTCTAGTGAGCACGAGACCCAGTACTTC.

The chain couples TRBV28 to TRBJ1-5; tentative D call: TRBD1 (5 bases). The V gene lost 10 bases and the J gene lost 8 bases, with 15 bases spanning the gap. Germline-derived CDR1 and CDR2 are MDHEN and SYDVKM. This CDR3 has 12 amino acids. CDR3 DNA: TGTGCCATCAAGGGTGGGGGGGAGCCCCAGCATTTT. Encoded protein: CAIKGGGEPQHF.

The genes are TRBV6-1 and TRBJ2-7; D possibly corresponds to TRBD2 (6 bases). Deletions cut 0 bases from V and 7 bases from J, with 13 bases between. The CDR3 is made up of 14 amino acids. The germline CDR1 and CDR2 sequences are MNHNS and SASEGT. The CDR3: CASSEAVRGGEQYF. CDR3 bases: TGTGCCAGCAGTGAAGCAGTGAGAGGAGGGGAGCAGTACTTC.

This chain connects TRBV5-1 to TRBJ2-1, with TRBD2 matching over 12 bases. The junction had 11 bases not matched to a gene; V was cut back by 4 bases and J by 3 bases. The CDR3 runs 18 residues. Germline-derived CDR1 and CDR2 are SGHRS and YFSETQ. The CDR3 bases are TGCGCCAGCAGCCTTCTAGCGGGAGGGGATGGGGGCTACAATGAGCAGTTCTTC. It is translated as CASSLLAGGDGGYNEQFF. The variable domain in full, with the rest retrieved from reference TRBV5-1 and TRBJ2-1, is KAGVTQTPRYLIKTRGQQVTLSCSPISGHRSVSWYQQTPGQGLQFLFEYFSETQRNKGNFPGRFSGRQFSNSRSEMNVSTLELGDSALYLCASSLLAGGDGGYNEQFFGPGTRLTVL.

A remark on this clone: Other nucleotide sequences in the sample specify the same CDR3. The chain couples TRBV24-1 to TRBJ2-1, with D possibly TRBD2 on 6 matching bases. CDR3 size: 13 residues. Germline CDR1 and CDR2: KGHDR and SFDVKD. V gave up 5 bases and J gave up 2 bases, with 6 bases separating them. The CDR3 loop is CATSGGAYNEQFF. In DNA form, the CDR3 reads TGTGCCACCAGTGGGGGGGCCTACAATGAGCAGTTCTTC.

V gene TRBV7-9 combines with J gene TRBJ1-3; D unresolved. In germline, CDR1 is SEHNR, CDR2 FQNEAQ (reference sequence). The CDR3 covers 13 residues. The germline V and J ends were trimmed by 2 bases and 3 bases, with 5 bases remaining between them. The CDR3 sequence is CASSLTVGNTIYF. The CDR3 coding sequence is TGTGCCAGCAGCTTAACAGTTGGAAACACCATATATTTT.

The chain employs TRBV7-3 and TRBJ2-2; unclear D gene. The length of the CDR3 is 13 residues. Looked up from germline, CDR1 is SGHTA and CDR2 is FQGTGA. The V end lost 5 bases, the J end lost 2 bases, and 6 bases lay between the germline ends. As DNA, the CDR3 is TGTGCCAGCAGCCCCCAAAACACCGGGGAGCTGTTTTTT. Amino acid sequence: CASSPQNTGELFF.

The CDR3 DNA sequence: TGTGCCAGCACCCGTCGAATGTACTCATCCTACGAGCAGTACTTC. Its protein product is CASTRRMYSSYEQYF. The rearrangement joins TRBV21-1 to TRBJ2-7; the table calls TRBD2, which could not be checked here. TRBV21-1 counts as a pseudogene. The CDR3 has 15 amino acids.

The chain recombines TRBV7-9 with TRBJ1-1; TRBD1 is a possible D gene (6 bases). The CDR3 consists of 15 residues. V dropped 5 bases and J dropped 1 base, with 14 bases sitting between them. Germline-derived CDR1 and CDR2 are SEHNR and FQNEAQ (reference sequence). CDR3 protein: CASSQVGAGNTEAFF. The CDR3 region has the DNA TGTGCCAGCAGCCAAGTGGGGGCCGGGAACACTGAAGCTTTCTTT.

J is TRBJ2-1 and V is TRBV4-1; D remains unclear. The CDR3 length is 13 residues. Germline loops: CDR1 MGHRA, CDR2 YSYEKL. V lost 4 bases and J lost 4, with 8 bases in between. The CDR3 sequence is CASSPLSYNEQFF. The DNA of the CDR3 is TGCGCCAGCAGCCCGTTATCTTACAATGAGCAGTTCTTC.

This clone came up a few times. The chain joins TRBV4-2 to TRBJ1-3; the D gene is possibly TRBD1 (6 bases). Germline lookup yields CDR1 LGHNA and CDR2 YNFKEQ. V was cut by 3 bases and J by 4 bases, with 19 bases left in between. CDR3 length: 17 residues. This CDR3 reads CASSQQSLRQVGNTIYF. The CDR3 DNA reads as TGTGCCAGCAGCCAGCAGAGCTTACGACAGGTCGGAAACACCATATATTTT.

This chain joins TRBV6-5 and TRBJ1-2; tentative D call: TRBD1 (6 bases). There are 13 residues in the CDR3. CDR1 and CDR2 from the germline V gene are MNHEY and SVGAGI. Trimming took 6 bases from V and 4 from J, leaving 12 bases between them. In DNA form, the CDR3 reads TGTGCCAGCAGCCTGGGGGCACTCTATGGCTACACCTTC. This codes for CASSLGALYGYTF.

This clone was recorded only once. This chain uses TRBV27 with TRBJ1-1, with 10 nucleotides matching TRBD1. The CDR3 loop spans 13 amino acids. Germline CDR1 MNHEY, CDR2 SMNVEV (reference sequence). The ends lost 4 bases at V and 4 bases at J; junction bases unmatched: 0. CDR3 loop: CASSWTGGTEAFF. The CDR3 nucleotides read TGTGCCAGCAGTTGGACAGGGGGCACTGAAGCTTTCTTT.

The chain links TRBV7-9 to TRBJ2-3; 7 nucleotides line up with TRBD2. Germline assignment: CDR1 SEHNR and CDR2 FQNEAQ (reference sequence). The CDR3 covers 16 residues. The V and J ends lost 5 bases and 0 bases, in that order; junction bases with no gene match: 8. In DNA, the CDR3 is TGTGCCAGCAGCCCAGCGGGAATCGCTAGCACAGATACGCAGTATTTT. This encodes CASSPAGIASTDTQYF. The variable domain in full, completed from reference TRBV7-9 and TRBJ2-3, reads DTGVSQNPRHKITKRGQNVTFRCDPISEHNRLYWYRQTLGQGPEFLTYFQNEAQLEKSRLLSDRFSAERPKGSFSTLEIQRTEQGDSAMYLCASSPAGIASTDTQYFGPGTRLTVL.